Listed here is a single TCR beta chain. cDNA synthesis used the whole RNA isolate, giving expressed TCRB sequences. Here immunoSEQ multiplex PCR was the method, and the copy in TCRdb shows in-frame clones only, minus some. The sample lists over 500,000 clones; 15% to 19% were seen once. The data derive from a study of beta chain features in type 1 diabetes. Turning to the study itself: Sorted cells from all samples, numbering approximately 100 million, were examined.

There was one heparinised blood draw per donor, averaging around 0.11 L. Stem cell-like memory, regulatory, central memory and naive CD4+ cells were sorted via CD45RO/CCR7/CD25/CD127/CD95/CD27. All sorted populations exceeded 95% purity. V shed 4 bases and J shed 5 bases, with 15 bases lying between them. This CDR3 has 14 amino acids. Germline V gives CDR1 MDHEN, CDR2 SYDVKM. The origin of this receptor is a man younger than 35 in good health. This chain connects TRBV28 to TRBJ2-7; possibly TRBD1 or TRBD2 for D (5 bases each). Sequenced material: naive CD4+ T cells from blood. The DNA for the CDR3 is TGTGCCAGCAGTTCCTCCCCAGGGAGCAACGAGCAGTACTTC. Its translation: CASSSSPGSNEQYF.